This T cell receptor (beta chain) was sequenced in a study of T cell responses to AZD1222 COVID-19 vaccine. V dropped 5 bases and J dropped 0; count of bases not matched to a gene: 10. Germline V gene sequence: CDR1 SNHLY, CDR2 FYNNEI. CDR3 length equals 17 residues. Produced via immunoSEQ multiplex PCR; TCRdb's table is partial and in-frame only. The sample consists of about 120,000 clones, 90% of them appearing once. This TCR derives from an adult in good health. Here the sequenced sample was peripheral blood, taken on day 0 of MenACWY control vaccination. The chain has TRBV2 and TRBJ1-5, with 7 bases aligning to TRBD1. CDR3 coding DNA: TGTGCCAGCAGTCGAGACAGGGCGCCGATTAGCAATCAGCCCCAGCATTTT. Translated, it gives CASSRDRAPISNQPQHF.